This T cell receptor (beta chain) was captured by sequencing in a study of T-cell memory formation after mild COVID-19. Study-wide background: Among the donors, TCR clusters were largely specific to each donor.

There are a few counts of this clonotype. The antigen is not known. 5'RACE primed from the constant segment yielded TCR alpha and TCR beta cDNA libraries bearing sample barcodes and UMIs. TCRdb reprocessed the 5' RACE reads via MiXCR and lists one record per CDR3 protein. The sample consists of 470,000 or so distinct CDR3 sequences, 20% of them appearing once. V shed 1 base and J shed 2 bases, with 10 bases lying between them. The CDR3 extends over 15 amino acids. Germline values: CDR1 LGHNA, CDR2 YNFKEQ. Study-level results: The study found contracting CD4+ clones mainly in CM and EM and contracting CD8+ clones in EMRA.

The chain employs TRBV4-2 and TRBJ2-3; D remains unclear. The sequencing input was PBMCs or a T cell subset sorted from them (not recorded which). The receptor's source is an adult woman who had mild COVID-19 (a few samples of this study predate the infection). Cell type and time point are not known. The CDR3 region is CASSQGGSHTDTQYF. The CDR3 nucleotides are TGTGCCAGCAGCCAAGGAGGCTCGCACACAGATACGCAGTATTTT.